The clone carrying this TCR beta chain was counted a single time. Given a much more abundant clone one base away, this may be a read error. It is likely a read error, because the conserved phenylalanine at the end of the CDR3 is missing. CDR1 MDHEN and CDR2 SYDVKM come from the germline V gene. The length of the CDR3 is 14 residues. Deletions cut 4 bases from V and 4 bases from J, with 13 bases between. A sample-barcoded 5' primer and a J-beta primer mix were used in a second PCR of roughly 7 to 12 cycles. TCRdb re-called the 5' RACE reads with MiXCR, one entry per CDR3 protein. This repertoire shows 750,000 to 950,000 distinct CDR3 sequences, around 25% found once; its top ten account for 3%. Every sample yielded at least 6.5 million isolated PBMCs. This sample is part of a study of blood T cells in healthy people across ages. The data also belong to a second study, concerning T cells of mothers and their children. As that study records: Nine systemically healthy Caucasian donors: three mothers, six children.

The source of this sequence is a boy between 10 and 17 years old in good health. The sequencing input was blood. This chain links TRBV28 with TRBJ2-5; D is possibly TRBD1 (6 bases). CDR3 sequence: CASSYGQSRETQYS. The CDR3 DNA is TGTGCCAGCAGTTACGGACAGTCCCGAGAGACCCAGTACTCC.